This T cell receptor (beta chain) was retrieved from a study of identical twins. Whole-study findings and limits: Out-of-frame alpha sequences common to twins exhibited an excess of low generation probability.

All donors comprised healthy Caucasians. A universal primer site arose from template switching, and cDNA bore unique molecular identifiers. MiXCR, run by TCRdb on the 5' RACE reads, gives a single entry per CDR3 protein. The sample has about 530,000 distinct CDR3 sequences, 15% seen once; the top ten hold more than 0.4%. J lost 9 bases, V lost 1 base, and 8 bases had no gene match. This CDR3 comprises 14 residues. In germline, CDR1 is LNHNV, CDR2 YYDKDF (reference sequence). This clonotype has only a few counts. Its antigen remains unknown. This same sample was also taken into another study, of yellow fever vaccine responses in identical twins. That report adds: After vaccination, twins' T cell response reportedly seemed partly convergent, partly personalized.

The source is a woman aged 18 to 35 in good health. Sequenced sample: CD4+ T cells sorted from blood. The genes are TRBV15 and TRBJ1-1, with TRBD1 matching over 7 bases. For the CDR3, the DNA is TGTGCCACCAGCAGAGTAGGGACAGAGAACAAAGCTTTCTTT. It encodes CATSRVGTENKAFF.